The present entry profiles one TCR beta chain with its context. Its specificity is not known. This sample stems from a study of radiation and T cells in renal cell carcinoma. Whole-study results and caveats: Only small tumor regions of around 1.1 g were sampled. Top 100 clonotypes averaged about 50% in irradiated versus about 40% in nephrectomy-only tumors. Irradiated tumors held more dominant CDR3 motifs than control tumors.

Treatment noted: 15 Gy SBRT to primary tumor, nephrectomy 4 weeks later. Profiling relied on immunoSEQ multiplex PCR, and the TCRdb table lists in-frame clones only, not all of them. The table records around 21,000 clones, around 52% of them present only once. The sample here was tumor tissue, taken from a patient whose treatment included radiotherapy and nephrectomy. This clonotype originated in a woman between 45 and 65 years old with renal cell carcinoma.

Written as DNA, the CDR3 is TGTGCCAGCAGCGGTCGCCGGGACAGCTATGGCTACACCTTC. Translating gives CASSGRRDSYGYTF. The chain joins TRBV7-9 to TRBJ1-2; 7 nucleotides agree with TRBD1. The V gene end was trimmed by 5 bases and the J gene end by 4 bases; junction bases not matched to a gene: 7. The CDR3 covers 14 residues. Germline V lookup: CDR1 SEHNR, CDR2 FQNEAQ (reference sequence).